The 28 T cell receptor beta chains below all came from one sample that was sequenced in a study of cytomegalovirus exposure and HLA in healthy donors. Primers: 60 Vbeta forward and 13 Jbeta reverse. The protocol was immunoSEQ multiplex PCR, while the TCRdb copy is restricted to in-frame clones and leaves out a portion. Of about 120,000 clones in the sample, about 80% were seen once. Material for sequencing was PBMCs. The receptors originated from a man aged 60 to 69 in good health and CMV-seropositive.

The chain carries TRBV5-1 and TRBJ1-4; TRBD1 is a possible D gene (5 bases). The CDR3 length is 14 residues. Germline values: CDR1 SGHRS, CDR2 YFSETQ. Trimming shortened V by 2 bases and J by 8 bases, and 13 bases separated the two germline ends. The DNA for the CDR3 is TGCGCCAGCAGCTTATCTGGGGCTTGGGAAAAACTGTTTTTT. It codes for CASSLSGAWEKLFF. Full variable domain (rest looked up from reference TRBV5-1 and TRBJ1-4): KAGVTQTPRYLIKTRGQQVTLSCSPISGHRSVSWYQQTPGQGLQFLFEYFSETQRNKGNFPGRFSGRQFSNSRSEMNVSTLELGDSALYLCASSLSGAWEKLFFGSGTQLSVL.

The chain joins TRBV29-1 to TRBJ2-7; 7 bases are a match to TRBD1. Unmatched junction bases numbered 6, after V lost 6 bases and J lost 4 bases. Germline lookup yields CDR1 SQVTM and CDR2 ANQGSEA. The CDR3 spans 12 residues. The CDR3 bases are TGCAGCGTGGGGGACAGCGAGTACGAGCAGTACTTC. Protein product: CSVGDSEYEQYF.

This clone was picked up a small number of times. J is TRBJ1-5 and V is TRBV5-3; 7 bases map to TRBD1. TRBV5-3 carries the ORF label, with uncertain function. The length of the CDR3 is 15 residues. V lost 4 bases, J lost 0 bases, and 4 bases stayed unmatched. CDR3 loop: CARSPDRDSNQPQHF. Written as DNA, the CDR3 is TGTGCCAGAAGCCCCGACAGGGATAGCAATCAGCCCCAGCATTTT.

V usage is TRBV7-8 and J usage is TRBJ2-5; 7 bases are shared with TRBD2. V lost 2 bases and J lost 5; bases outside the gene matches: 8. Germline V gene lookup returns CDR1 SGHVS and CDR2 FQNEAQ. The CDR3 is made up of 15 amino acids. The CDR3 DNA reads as TGTGCCAGCAGCTTAAGGGAGGGGTCAAGGGAGACCCAGTACTTC. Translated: CASSLREGSRETQYF. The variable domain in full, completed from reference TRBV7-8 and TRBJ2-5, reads GAGVSQSPRYKVAKRGQDVALRCDPISGHVSLFWYQQALGQGPEFLTYFQNEAQLDKSGLPSDRFFAERPEGSVSTLKIQRTQQEDSAVYLCASSLREGSRETQYFGPGTRLLVL.

In nucleotides, the CDR3 is TGCGCCAGCAGCATATTAGCCGGGATTAACACCGGGGAGCTGTTTTTT. It yields the protein CASSILAGINTGELFF. This chain connects TRBV5-1 to TRBJ2-2; tentatively, D is TRBD2 (5 bases). The V end lost 4 bases, the J end lost 2 bases, and 15 bases lay between the germline ends. Germline lookup yields CDR1 SGHRS and CDR2 YFSETQ. The CDR3 is made up of 16 amino acids.

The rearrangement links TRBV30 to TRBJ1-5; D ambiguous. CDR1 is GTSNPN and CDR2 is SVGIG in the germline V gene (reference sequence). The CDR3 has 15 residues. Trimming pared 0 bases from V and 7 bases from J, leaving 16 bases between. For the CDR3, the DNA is TGTGCCTGGAGTGTAGAAACAGCGGTATACCAGCCCCAGCATTTT. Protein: CAWSVETAVYQPQHF.

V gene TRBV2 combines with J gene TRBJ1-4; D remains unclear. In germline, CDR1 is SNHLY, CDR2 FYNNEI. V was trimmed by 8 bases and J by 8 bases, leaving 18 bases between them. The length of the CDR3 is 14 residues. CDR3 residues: CASLQVAGGEKLFF. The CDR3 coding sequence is TGTGCCAGCCTACAAGTGGCGGGTGGGGAAAAACTGTTTTTT.

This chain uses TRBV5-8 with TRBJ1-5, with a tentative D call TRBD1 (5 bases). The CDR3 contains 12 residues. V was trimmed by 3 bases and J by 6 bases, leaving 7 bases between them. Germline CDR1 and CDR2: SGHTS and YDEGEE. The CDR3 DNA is TGTGCCAGCAGCTGGGGCGCTCAGCCCCAGCATTTT. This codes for CASSWGAQPQHF.

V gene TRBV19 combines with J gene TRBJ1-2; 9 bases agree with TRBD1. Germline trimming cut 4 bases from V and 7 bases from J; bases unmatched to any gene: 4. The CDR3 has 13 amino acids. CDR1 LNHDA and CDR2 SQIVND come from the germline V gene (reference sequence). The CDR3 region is CASSRDRVTGYTF. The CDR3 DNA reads TGTGCCAGTAGTAGGGACAGGGTGACTGGCTACACCTTC.

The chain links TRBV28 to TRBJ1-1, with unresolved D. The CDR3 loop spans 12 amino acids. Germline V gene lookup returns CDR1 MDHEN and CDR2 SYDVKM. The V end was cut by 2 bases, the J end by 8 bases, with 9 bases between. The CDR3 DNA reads TGTGCCAGCAGTTTAAGCCGATCCGAAGCTTTCTTT. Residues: CASSLSRSEAFF.

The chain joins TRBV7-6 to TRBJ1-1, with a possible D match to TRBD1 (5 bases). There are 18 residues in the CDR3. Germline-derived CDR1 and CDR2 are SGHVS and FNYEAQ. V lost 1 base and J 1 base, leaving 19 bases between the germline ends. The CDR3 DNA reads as TGTGCCAGCAGCTTAGATCTTTGGGGACTTCAAGGGAACACTGAAGCTTTCTTT. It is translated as CASSLDLWGLQGNTEAFF. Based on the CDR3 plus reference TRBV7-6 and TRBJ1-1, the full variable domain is GAGVSQSPRYKVTKRGQDVALRCDPISGHVSLYWYRQALGQGPEFLTYFNYEAQQDKSGLPNDRFSAERPEGSISTLTIQRTEQRDSAMYRCASSLDLWGLQGNTEAFFGQGTRLTVV.

CDR3 loop: CASSELPLAGAPDTQYF. The CDR3 coding sequence is TGCGCCAGCAGTGAGTTGCCACTAGCGGGGGCTCCGGATACGCAGTATTTT. J is TRBJ2-3 and V is TRBV10-2; 11 bases are shared with TRBD2. The CDR3 is made up of 17 amino acids. Germline CDR1 reads WSHSY; CDR2 reads SAAADI. J gave up 6 bases and V 1 base, and 9 bases lay outside the gene matches.

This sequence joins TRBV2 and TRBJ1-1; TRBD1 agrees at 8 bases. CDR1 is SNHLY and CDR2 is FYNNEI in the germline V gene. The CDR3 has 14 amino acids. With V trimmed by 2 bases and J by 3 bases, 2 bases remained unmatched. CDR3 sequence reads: CASSERTGYTEAFF. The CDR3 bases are TGTGCCAGCAGTGAAAGGACAGGGTACACTGAAGCTTTCTTT.

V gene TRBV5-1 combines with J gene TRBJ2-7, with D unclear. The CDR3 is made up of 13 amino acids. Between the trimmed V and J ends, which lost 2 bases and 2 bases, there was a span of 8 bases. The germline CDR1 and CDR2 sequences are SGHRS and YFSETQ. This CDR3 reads CASSFLTPYEQYF. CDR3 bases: TGCGCCAGCAGCTTCTTGACACCCTACGAGCAGTACTTC.

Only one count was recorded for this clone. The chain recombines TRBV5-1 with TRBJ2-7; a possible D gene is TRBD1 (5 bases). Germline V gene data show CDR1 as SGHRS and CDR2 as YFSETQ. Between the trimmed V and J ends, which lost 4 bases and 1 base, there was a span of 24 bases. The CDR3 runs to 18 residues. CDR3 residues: CASSRQITWVGLSYEQYF. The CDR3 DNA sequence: TGCGCCAGCAGCCGACAGATAACTTGGGTTGGTCTATCCTACGAGCAGTACTTC. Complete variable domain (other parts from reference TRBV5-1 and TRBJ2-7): KAGVTQTPRYLIKTRGQQVTLSCSPISGHRSVSWYQQTPGQGLQFLFEYFSETQRNKGNFPGRFSGRQFSNSRSEMNVSTLELGDSALYLCASSRQITWVGLSYEQYFGPGTRLTVT.

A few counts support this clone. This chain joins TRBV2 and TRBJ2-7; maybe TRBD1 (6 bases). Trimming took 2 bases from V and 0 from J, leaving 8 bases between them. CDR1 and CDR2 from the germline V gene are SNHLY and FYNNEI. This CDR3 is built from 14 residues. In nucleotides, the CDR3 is TGTGCCAGCAGTGAATTGGACAGCTCCTACGAGCAGTACTTC. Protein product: CASSELDSSYEQYF.

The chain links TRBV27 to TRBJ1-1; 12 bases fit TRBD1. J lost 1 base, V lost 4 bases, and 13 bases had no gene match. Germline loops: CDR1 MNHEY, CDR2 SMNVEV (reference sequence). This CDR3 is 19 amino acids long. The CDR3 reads CASSSLGTGGVDPNTEAFF. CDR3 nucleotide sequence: TGTGCCAGCAGTTCGCTAGGGACAGGGGGCGTAGACCCGAACACTGAAGCTTTCTTT.

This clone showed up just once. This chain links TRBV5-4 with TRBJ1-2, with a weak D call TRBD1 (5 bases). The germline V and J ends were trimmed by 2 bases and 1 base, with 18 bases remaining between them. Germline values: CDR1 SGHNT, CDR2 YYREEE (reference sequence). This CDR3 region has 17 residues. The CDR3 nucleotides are TGTGCCAGCAGCTTTAATATAGGGGAAATATTTAACTATGGCTACACCTTC. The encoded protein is CASSFNIGEIFNYGYTF.

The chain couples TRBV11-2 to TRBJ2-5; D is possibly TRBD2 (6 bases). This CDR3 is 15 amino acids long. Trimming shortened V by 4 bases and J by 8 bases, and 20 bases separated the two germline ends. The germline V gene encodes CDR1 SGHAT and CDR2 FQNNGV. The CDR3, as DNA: TGTGCCAGCAGCTCGCGCGGGACTGGGCTGGGTACCCAGTACTTC. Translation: CASSSRGTGLGTQYF.

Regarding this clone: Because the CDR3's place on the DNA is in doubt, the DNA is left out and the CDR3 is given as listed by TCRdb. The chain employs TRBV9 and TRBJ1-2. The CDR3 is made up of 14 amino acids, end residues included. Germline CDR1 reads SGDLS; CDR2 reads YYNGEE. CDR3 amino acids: CASSFGSGSGGYTF.

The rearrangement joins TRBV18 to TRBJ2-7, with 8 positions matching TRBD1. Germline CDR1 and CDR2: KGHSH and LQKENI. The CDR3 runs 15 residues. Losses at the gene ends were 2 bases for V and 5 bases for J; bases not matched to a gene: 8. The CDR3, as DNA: TGTGCCAGCTCACCAAGTTTCAGGGGGCTCGACGAGCAGTACTTC. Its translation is CASSPSFRGLDEQYF.

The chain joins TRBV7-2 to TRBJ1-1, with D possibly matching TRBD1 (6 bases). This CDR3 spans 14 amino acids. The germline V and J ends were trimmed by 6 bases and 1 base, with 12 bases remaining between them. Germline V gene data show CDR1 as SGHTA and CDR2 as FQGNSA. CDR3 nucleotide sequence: TGTGCCAGCAGTCACGGACAGCCGAACACTGAAGCTTTCTTT. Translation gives CASSHGQPNTEAFF.

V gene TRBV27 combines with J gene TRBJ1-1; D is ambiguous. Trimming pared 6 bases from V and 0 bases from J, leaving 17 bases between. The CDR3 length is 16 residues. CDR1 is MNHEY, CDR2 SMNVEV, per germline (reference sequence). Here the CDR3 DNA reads TGTGCCAGCAGCCTATCGGGGAGGCACATGAACACTGAAGCTTTCTTT. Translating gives CASSLSGRHMNTEAFF.

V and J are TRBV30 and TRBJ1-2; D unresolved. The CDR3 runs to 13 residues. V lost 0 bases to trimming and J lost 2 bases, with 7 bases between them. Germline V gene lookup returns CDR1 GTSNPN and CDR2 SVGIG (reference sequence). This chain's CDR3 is CAWSVGLNYGYTF. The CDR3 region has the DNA TGTGCCTGGAGTGTTGGCCTGAACTATGGCTACACCTTC.

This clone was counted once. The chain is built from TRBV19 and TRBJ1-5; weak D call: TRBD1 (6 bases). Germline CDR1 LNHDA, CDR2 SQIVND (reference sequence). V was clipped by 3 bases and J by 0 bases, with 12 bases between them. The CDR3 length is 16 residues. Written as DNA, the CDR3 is TGTGCCAGTAGTATTCCATCAGGGGTTAGCAATCAGCCCCAGCATTTT. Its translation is CASSIPSGVSNQPQHF.

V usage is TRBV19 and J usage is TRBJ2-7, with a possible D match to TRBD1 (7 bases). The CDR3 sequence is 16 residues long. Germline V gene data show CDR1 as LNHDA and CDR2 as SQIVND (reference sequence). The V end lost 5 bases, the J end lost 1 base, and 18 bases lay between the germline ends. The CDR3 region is CASSPFRQGGSYEQYF. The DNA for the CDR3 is TGTGCCAGTAGTCCGTTTCGACAGGGAGGTTCCTACGAGCAGTACTTC.

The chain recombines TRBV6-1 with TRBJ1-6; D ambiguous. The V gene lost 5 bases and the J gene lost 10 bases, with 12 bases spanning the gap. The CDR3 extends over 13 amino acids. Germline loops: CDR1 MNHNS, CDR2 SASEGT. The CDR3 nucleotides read TGTGCCAGCAGTACCTGGGAGGGATCACCCCTCCACTTT. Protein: CASSTWEGSPLHF.

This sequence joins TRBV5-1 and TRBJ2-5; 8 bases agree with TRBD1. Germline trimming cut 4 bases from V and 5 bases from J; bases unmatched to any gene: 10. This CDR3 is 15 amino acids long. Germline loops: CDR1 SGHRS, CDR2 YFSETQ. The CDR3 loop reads CASSPTGAGGETQYF. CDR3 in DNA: TGCGCCAGCAGCCCGACAGGGGCGGGTGGGGAGACCCAGTACTTC. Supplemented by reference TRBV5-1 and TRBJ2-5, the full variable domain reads KAGVTQTPRYLIKTRGQQVTLSCSPISGHRSVSWYQQTPGQGLQFLFEYFSETQRNKGNFPGRFSGRQFSNSRSEMNVSTLELGDSALYLCASSPTGAGGETQYFGPGTRLLVL.